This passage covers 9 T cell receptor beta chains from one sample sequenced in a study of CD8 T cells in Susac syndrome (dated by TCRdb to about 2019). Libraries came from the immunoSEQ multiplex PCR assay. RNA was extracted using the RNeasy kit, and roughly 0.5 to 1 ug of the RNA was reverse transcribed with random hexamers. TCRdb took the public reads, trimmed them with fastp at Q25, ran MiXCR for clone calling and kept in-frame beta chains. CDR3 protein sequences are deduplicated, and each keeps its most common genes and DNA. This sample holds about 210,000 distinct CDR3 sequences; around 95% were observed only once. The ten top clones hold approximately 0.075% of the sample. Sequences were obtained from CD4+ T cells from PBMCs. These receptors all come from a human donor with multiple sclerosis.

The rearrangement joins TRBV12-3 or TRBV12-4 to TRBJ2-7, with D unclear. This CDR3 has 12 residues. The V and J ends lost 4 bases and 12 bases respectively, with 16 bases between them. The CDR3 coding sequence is TGTGCCAGCAGTTCAGTCGGTGCGAGGCGGTACTTC. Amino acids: CASSSVGARRYF.

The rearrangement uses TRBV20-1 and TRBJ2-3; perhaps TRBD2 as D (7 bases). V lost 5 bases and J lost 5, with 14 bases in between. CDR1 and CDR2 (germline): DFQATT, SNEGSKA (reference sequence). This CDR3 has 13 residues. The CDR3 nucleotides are TGCAGTGCTCCCCGCGGGGGCCTAGATACGCAGTATTTT. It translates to CSAPRGGLDTQYF.

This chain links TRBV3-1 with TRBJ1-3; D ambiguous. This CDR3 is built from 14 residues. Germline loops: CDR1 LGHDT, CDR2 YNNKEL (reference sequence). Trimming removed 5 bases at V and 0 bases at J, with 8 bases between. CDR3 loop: CASSSSNSGNTIYF. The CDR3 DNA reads TGTGCCAGCAGCTCGAGTAACTCTGGAAACACCATATATTTT.

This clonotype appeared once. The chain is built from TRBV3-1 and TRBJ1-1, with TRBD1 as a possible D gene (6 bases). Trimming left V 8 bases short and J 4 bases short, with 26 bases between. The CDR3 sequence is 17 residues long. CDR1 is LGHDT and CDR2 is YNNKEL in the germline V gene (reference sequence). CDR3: CASAWGGGVDVGTEAFF. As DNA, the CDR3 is TGTGCCAGCGCCTGGGGGGGCGGCGTTGATGTGGGCACTGAAGCTTTCTTT.

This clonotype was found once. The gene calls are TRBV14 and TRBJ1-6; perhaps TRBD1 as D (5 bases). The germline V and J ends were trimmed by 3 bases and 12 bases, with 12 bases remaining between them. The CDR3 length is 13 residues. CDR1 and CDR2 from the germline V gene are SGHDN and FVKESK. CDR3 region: CASSHTRDLPLHF. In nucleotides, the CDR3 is TGTGCCAGCAGCCATACCAGGGATTTACCCCTCCACTTT.

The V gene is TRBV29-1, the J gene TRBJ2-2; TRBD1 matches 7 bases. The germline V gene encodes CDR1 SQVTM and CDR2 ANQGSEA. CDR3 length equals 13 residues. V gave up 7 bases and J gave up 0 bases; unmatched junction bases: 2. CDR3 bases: TGCAGCGCTGACAGGGCGAACACCGGGGAGCTGTTTTTT. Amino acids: CSADRANTGELFF.

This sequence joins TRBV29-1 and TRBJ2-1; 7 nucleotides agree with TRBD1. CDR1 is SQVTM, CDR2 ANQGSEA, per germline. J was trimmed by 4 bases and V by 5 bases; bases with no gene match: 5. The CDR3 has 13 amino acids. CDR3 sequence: CSVSQGVYNEQFF. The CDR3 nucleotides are TGCAGCGTTTCCCAGGGGGTTTACAATGAGCAGTTCTTC.

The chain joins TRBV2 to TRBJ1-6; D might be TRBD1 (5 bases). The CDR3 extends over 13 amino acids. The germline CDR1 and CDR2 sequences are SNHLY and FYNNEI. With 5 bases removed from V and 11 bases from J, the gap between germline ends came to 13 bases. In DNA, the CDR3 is TGTGCCAGCAGTAGGGGTAGAGGAACACCCCTCCACTTT. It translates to CASSRGRGTPLHF.

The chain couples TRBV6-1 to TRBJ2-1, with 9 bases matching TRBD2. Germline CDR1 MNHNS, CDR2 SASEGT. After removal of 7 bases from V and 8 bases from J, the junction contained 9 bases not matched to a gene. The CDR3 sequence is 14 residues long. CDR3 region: CASMVAGGLDEQFF. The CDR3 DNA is TGTGCCAGCATGGTGGCGGGGGGGCTGGATGAGCAGTTCTTC.